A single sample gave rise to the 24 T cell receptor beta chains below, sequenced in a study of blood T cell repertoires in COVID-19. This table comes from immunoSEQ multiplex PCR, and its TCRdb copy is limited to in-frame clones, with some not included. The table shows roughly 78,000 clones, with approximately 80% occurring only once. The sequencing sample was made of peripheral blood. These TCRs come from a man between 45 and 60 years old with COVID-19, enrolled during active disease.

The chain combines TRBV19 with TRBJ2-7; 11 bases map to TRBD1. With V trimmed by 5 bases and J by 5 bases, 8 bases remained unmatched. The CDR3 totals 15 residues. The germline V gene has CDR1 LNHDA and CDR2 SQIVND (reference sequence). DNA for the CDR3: TGTGCCAGTAGTGAAAGGTCGGGACAGGGGGACGAGCAGTACTTC. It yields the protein CASSERSGQGDEQYF.

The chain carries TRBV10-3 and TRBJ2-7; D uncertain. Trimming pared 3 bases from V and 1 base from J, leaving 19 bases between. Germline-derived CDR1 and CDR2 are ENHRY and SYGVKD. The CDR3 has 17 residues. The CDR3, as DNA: TGTGCCATCAGTGATCCCGAAATAAGTAAACTATCCTACGAGCAGTACTTC. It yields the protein CAISDPEISKLSYEQYF.

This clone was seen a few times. The CDR3 DNA reads as TGTGCCAGCAGTGATGGGCCGGGGGAAGGGGGCTACACCTTC. Translating it yields CASSDGPGEGGYTF. The rearrangement links TRBV6-1 to TRBJ1-2; TRBD1 is a possible D gene (5 bases). This CDR3 region has 14 residues. CDR1 and CDR2 from the germline V gene are MNHNS and SASEGT. V dropped 3 bases and J dropped 8 bases, with 16 bases sitting between them.

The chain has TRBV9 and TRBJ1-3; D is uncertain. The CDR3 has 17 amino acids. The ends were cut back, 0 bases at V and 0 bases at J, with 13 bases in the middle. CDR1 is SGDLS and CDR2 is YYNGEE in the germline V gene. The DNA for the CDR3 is TGTGCCAGCAGCGTAGGGGCTCGCCCCGACTCTGGAAACACCATATATTTT. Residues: CASSVGARPDSGNTIYF.

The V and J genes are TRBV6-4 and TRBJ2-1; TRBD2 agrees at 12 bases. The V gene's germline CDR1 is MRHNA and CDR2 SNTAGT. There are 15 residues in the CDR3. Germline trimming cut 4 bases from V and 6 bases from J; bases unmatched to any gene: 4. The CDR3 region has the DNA TGTGCCAGCAGTGTCGGACTAGCGGGACCCAATGAGCAGTTCTTC. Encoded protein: CASSVGLAGPNEQFF.

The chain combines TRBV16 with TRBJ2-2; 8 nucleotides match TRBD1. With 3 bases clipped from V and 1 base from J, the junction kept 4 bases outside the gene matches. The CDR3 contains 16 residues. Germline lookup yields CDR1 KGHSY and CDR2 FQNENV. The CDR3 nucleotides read TGTGCCAGCAGCCAGTGGGACAGGAGGAACACCGGGGAGCTGTTTTTT. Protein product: CASSQWDRRNTGELFF.

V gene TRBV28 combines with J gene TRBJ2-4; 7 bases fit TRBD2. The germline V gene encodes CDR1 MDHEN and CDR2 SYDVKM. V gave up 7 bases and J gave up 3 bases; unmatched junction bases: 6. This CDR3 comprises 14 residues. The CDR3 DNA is TGTGCCAGCACCTTGGGCGGGAGCAAAAACATTCAGTACTTC. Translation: CASTLGGSKNIQYF.

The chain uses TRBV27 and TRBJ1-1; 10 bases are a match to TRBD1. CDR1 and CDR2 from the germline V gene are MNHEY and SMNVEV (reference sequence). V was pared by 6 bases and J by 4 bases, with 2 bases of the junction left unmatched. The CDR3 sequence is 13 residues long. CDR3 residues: CASRGQGSTEAFF. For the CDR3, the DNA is TGTGCCAGCAGGGGACAGGGGTCCACTGAAGCTTTCTTT.

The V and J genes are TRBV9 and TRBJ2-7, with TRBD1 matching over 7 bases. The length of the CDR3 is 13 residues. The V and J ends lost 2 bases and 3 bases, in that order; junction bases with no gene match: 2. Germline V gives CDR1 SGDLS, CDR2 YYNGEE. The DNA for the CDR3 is TGTGCCAGCAGCGTGGGACAGAACTACGAGCAGTACTTC. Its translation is CASSVGQNYEQYF.

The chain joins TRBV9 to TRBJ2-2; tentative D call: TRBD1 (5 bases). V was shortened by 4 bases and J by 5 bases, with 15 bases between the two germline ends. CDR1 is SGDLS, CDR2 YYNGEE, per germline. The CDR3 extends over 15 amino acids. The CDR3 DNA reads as TGTGCCAGCAGCCAGACCCAGGGTCGGACCGGGGAGCTGTTTTTT. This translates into CASSQTQGRTGELFF.

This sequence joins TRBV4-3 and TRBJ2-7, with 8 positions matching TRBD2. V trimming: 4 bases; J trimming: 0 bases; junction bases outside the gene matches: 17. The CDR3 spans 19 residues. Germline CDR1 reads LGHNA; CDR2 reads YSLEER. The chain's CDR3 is CASSPRGSGTGVASYEQYF. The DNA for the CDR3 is TGCGCCAGCAGCCCCCGGGGTAGCGGGACCGGTGTGGCCTCCTACGAGCAGTACTTC.

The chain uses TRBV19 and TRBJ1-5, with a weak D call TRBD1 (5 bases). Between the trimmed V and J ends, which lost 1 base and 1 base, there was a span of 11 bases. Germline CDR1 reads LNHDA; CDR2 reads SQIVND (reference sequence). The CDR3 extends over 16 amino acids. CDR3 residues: CASSIGRRGSNQPQHF. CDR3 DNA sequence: TGTGCCAGTAGTATAGGTCGGAGGGGAAGCAATCAGCCCCAGCATTTT.

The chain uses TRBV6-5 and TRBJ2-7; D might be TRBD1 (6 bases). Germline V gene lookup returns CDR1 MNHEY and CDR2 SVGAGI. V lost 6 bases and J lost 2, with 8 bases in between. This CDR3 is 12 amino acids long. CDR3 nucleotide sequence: TGTGCCAGCAGGGACAGAGCCTACGAGCAGTACTTC. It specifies CASRDRAYEQYF.

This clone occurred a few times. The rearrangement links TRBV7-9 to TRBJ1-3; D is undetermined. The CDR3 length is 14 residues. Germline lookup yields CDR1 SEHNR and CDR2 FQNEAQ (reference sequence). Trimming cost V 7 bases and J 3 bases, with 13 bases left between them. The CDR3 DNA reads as TGTGCCAGCACCCCCGGAGAGGGTGGAAACACCATATATTTT. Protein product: CASTPGEGGNTIYF.

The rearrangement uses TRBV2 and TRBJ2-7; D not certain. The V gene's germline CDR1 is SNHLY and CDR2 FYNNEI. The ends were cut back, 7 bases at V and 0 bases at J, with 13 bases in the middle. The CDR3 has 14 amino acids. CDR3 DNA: TGTGCCAGCAAGTTCGCGAAAAGCTCCTACGAGCAGTACTTC. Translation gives CASKFAKSSYEQYF.

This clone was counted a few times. The CDR3, as DNA: TGTGCCAGCAGTTTAATACTAGAGAATTCACCCCTCCACTTT. This encodes CASSLILENSPLHF. The gene calls are TRBV28 and TRBJ1-6; D unresolved. The CDR3 extends over 14 amino acids. V shed 2 bases and J shed 7 bases, with 9 bases lying between them. Germline V lookup: CDR1 MDHEN, CDR2 SYDVKM.

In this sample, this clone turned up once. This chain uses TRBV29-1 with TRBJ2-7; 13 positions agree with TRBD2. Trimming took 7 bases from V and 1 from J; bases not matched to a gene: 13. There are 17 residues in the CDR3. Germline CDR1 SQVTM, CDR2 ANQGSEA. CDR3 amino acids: CSAIGLAGVFGSYEQYF. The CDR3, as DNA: TGCAGCGCAATCGGACTAGCGGGAGTGTTTGGGTCCTACGAGCAGTACTTC.

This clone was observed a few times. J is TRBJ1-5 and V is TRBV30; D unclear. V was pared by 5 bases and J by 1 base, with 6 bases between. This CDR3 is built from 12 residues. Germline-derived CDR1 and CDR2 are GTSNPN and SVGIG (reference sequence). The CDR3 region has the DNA TGTGCCTGGGGCAGAAGCAATCAGCCCCAGCATTTT. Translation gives CAWGRSNQPQHF.

In nucleotides, the CDR3 is TGTGCCAGCAGCCTCTCAGGGCTCGTTGAGGAGACCCAGTACTTC. Protein product: CASSLSGLVEETQYF. The chain combines TRBV7-3 with TRBJ2-5, with D possibly matching TRBD1 (5 bases). The CDR3 runs to 15 residues. CDR1 is SGHTA and CDR2 is FQGTGA in the germline V gene. V gave up 5 bases and J gave up 5 bases, with 18 bases separating them.

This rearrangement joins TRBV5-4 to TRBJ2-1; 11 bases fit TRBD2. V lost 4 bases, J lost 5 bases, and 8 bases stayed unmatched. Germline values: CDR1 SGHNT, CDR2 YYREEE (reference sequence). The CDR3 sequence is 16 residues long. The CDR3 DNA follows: TGTGCCAGCAGCCGCAAACTAGCGGGAGCCCACAATGAGCAGTTCTTC. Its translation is CASSRKLAGAHNEQFF.

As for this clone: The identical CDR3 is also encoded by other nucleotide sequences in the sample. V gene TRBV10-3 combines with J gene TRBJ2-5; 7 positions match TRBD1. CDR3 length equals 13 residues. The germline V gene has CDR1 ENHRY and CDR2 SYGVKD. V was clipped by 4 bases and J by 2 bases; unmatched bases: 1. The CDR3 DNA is TGTGCCATCAGTGGGGGACAGCAAGAGACCCAGTACTTC. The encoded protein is CAISGGQQETQYF.

The CDR3 here is CASSWNTGNQETQYF. The DNA of the CDR3 is TGTGCCAGCAGCTGGAATACCGGGAACCAAGAGACCCAGTACTTC. The V and J genes are TRBV11-2 and TRBJ2-5; D is possibly TRBD2 (5 bases). This CDR3 is 15 amino acids long. Germline V lookup: CDR1 SGHAT, CDR2 FQNNGV. The V end was cut by 4 bases, the J end by 0 bases, with 12 bases between.

In nucleotides, the CDR3 is TGTGCCAGCTCACCCGTCCGGGATGGCCAGCCCCAGCATTTT. Its translation: CASSPVRDGQPQHF. This chain links TRBV18 with TRBJ1-5; no reliable D call. CDR3 length: 14 residues. V lost 3 bases, J lost 7 bases, and 13 bases lay in between. The germline V gene encodes CDR1 KGHSH and CDR2 LQKENI.

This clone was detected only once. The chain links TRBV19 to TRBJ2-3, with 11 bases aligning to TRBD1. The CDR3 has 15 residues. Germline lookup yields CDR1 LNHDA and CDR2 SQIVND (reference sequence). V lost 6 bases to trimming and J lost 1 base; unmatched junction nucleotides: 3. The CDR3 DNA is TGTGCCAGTAGAAGGACAGGGGGCGGCACAGATACGCAGTATTTT. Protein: CASRRTGGGTDTQYF.